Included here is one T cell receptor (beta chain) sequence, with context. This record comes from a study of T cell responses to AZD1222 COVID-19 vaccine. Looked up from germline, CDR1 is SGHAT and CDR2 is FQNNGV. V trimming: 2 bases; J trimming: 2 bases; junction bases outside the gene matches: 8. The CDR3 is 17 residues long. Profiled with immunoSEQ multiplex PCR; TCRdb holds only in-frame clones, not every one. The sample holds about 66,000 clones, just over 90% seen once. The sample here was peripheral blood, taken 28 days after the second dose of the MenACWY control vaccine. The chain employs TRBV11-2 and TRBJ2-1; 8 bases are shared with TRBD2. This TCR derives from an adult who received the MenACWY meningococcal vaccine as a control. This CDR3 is CASSLNSGSATYNEQFF. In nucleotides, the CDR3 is TGTGCCAGCAGCTTAAACAGCGGGAGTGCAACCTACAATGAGCAGTTCTTC.